A selection of T cell receptor beta chains follows, all from one sample in a study of T cells expressing NK-cell markers. No DNA is given; TCRdb re-called the 5' RACE reads and lists each CDR3 protein once. The record lists about 460,000 distinct CDR3 sequences, of which the ten most abundant hold over 1.1%. Sequencing used blood T cells: a sorted CD56 or NKG2C T cell subset, CD4+ or CD8+ T cells, or bulk PBMC T cells (not recorded which). Receptors were obtained from a woman aged 45-59 years in good health. Both conserved end residues are part of each CDR3.

V,J,CDR3
TRBV20-1,TRBJ2-3,CSARELGQPTDTLYF
TRBV10-3,TRBJ2-3,CAISSSLASAPKDTQYF
TRBV25-1,TRBJ1-2,CASSRQQGTIYGYTF